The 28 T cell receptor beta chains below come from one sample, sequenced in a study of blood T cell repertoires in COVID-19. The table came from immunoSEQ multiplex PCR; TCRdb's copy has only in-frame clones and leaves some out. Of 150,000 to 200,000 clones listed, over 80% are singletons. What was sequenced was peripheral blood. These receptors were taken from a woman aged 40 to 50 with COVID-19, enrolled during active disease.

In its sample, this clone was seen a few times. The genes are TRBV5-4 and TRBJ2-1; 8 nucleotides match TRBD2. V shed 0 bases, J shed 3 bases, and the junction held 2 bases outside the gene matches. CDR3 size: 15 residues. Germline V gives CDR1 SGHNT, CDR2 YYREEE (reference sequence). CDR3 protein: CASSLELADYNEQFF. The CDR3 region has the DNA TGTGCCAGCAGCTTGGAACTAGCGGACTACAATGAGCAGTTCTTC. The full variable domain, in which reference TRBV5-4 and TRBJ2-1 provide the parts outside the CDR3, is ETGVTQSPTHLIKTRGQQVTLRCSSQSGHNTVSWYQQALGQGPQFIFQYYREEENGRGNFPPRFSGLQFPNYSSELNVNALELDDSALYLCASSLELADYNEQFFGPGTRLTVL.

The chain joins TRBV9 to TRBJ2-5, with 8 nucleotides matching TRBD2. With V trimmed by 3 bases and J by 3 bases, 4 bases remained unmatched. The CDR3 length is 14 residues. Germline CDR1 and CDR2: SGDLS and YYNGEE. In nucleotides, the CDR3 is TGTGCCAGCAGCGCGGGGGGGCTTGAAGAGACCCAGTACTTC. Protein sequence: CASSAGGLEETQYF. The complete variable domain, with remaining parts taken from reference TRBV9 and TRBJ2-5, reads DSGVTQTPKHLITATGQRVTLRCSPRSGDLSVYWYQQSLDQGLQFLIQYYNGEERAKGNILERFSAQQFPDLHSELNLSSLELGDSALYFCASSAGGLEETQYFGPGTRLLVL.

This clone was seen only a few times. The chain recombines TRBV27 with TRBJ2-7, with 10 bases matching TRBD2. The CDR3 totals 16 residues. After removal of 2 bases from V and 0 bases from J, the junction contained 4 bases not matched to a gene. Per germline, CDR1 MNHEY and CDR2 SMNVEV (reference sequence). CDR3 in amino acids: CASSLLAGEASYEQYF. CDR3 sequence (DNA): TGTGCCAGCAGTTTACTAGCGGGAGAAGCCTCCTACGAGCAGTACTTC.

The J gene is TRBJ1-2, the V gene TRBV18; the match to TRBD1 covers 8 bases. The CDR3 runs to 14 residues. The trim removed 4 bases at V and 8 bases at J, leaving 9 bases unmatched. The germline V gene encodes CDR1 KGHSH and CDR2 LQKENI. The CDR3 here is CASSLIEGTGGYTF. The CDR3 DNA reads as TGTGCCAGCTCACTCATCGAGGGGACAGGAGGCTACACCTTC.

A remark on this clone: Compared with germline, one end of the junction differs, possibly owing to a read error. The CDR3 protein is CASTSTSTDTQYF. CDR3 bases: TGTGCAAGTACGTCGACTAGCACAGATACGCAGTATTTT. The chain carries TRBV19 and TRBJ2-3; D is unresolved. Per germline, CDR1 LNHDA and CDR2 SQIVND (reference sequence). CDR3 length equals 13 residues.

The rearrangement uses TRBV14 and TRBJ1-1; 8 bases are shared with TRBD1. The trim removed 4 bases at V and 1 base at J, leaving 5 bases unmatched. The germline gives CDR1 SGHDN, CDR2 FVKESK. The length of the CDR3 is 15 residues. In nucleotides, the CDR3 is TGTGCCAGCAGCCCTGTAGGACAGGGGAACACTGAAGCTTTCTTT. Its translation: CASSPVGQGNTEAFF.

This CDR3 reads CASRKTATNEKLFF. CDR3 sequence (DNA): TGTGCCAGCAGGAAGACAGCAACTAATGAAAAACTGTTTTTT. The chain joins TRBV6-4 to TRBJ1-4, with a possible D match to TRBD1 (5 bases). Germline V gene lookup returns CDR1 MRHNA and CDR2 SNTAGT. V lost 6 bases, J lost 0 bases, and 8 bases lay in between. The CDR3 extends over 14 amino acids.

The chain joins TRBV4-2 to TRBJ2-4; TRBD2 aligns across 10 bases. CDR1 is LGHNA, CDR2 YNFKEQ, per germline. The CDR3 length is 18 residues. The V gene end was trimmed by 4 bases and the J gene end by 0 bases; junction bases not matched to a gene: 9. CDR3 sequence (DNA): TGTGCCAGCAGCCCCATAGCGGGAGGACTACTAGCCAAAAACATTCAGTACTTC. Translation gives CASSPIAGGLLAKNIQYF.

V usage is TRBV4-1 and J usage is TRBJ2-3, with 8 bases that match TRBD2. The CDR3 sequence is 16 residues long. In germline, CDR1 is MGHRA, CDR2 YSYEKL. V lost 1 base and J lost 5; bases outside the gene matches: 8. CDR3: CASSQVLGLGGDTQYF. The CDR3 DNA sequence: TGCGCCAGCAGCCAAGTACTGGGACTAGGTGGAGATACGCAGTATTTT.

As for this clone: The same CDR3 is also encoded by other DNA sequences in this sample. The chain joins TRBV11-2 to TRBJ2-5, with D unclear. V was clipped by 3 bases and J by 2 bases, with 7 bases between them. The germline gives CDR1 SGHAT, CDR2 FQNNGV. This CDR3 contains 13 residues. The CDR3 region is CASSLGLQETQYF. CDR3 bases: TGTGCCAGCAGCTTGGGCCTGCAAGAGACCCAGTACTTC.

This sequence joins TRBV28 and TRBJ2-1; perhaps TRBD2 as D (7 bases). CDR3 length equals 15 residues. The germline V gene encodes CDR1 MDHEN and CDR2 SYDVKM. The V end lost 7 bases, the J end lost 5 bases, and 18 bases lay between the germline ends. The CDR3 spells CASTPGGAGDNEQFF. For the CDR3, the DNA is TGTGCCAGCACCCCGGGAGGTGCAGGGGACAATGAGCAGTTCTTC. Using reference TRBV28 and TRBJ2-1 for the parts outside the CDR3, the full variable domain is DVKVTQSSRYLVKRTGEKVFLECVQDMDHENMFWYRQDPGLGLRLIYFSYDVKMKEKGDIPEGYSVSREKKERFSLILESASTNQTSMYLCASTPGGAGDNEQFFGPGTRLTVL.

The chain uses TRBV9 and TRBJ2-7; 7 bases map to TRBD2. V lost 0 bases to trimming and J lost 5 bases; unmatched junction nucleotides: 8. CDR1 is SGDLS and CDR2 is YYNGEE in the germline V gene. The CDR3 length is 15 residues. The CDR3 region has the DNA TGTGCCAGCAGCGTAGTGGGCGGGAGAGGTGACGAGCAGTACTTC. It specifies CASSVVGGRGDEQYF.

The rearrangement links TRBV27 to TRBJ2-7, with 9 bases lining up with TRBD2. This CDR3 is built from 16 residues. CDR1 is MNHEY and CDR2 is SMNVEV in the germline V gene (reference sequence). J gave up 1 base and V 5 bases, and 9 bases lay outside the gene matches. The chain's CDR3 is CASSPPGTSPSYEQYF. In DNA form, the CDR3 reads TGTGCCAGCAGTCCCCCCGGGACTAGCCCGTCCTACGAGCAGTACTTC.

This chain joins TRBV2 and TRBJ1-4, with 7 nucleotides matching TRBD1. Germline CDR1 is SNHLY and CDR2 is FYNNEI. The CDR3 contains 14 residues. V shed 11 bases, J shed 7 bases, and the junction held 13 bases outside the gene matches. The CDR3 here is CAGCPGTVVEKLFF. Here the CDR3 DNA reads TGTGCCGGCTGCCCGGGGACAGTGGTTGAAAAACTGTTTTTT.

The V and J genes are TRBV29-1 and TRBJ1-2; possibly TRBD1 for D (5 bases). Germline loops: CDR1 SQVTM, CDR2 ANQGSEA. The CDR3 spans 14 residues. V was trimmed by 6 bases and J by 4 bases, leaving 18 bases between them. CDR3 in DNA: TGCAGCGTCGTTAAACCACAGGCGCCCTATGGCTACACCTTC. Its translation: CSVVKPQAPYGYTF.

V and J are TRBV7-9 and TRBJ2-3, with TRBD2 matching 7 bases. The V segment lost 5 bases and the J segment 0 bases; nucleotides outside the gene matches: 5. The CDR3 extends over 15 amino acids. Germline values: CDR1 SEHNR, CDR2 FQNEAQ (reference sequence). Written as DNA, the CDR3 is TGTGCCAGCAGCCCGGGACTAACTAGCACAGATACGCAGTATTTT. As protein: CASSPGLTSTDTQYF.

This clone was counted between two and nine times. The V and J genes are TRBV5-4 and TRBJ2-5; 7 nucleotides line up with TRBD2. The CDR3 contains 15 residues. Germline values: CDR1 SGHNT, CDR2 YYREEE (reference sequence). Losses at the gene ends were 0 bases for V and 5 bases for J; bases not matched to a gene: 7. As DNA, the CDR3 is TGTGCCAGCAGCTTGGGGACTTTGCGGGGGGAGACCCAGTACTTC. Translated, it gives CASSLGTLRGETQYF. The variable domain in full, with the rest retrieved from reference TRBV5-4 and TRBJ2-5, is ETGVTQSPTHLIKTRGQQVTLRCSSQSGHNTVSWYQQALGQGPQFIFQYYREEENGRGNFPPRFSGLQFPNYSSELNVNALELDDSALYLCASSLGTLRGETQYFGPGTRLLVL.

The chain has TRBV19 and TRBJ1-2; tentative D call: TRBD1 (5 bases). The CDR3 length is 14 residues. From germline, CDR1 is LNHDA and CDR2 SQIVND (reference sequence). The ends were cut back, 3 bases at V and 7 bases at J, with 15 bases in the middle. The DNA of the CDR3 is TGTGCCAGTAGTATGACAGCTAATTGGCCTGGCTACACCTTC. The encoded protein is CASSMTANWPGYTF.

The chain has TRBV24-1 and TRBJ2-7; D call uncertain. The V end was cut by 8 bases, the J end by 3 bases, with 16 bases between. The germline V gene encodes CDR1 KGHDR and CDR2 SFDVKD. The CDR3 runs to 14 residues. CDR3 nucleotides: TGTGCCACCACCGTGAGCGCCCCCGGCTACGAGCAGTACTTC. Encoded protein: CATTVSAPGYEQYF.

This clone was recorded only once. DNA for the CDR3: TGTGCCAGCAGCCCTCTAACGCGCGGATACGAGCAGTACTTC. This gives the protein CASSPLTRGYEQYF. The genes are TRBV7-9 and TRBJ2-7; D is unclear. The CDR3 covers 14 residues. Trimming took off 5 bases at V and 4 bases at J, with 15 bases between the two ends. The germline V gene has CDR1 SEHNR and CDR2 FQNEAQ (reference sequence).

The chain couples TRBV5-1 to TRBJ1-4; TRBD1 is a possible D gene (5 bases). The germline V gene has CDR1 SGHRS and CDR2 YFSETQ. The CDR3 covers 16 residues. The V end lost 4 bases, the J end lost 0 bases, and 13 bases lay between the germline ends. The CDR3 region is CASSPRGSTTNEKLFF. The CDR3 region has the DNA TGCGCCAGCAGCCCAAGGGGCAGTACAACTAATGAAAAACTGTTTTTT.

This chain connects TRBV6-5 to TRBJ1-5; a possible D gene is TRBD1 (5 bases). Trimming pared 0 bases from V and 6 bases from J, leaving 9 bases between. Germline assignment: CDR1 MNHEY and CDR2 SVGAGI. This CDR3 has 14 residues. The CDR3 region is CASSYSGEVQPQHF. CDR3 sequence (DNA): TGTGCCAGCAGTTACTCAGGGGAGGTTCAGCCCCAGCATTTT.

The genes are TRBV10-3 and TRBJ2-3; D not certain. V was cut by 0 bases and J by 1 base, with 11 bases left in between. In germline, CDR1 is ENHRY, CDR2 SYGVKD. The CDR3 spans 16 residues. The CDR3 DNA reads TGTGCCATCAGTGAGTCACCAACTCTTCGCACAGATACGCAGTATTTT. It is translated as CAISESPTLRTDTQYF.

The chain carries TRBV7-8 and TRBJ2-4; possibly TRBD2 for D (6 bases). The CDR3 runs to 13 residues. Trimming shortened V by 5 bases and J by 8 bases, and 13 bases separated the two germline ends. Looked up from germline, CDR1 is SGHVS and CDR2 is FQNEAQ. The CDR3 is CASSLRGNDIQYF. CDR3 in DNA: TGTGCCAGCAGCCTACGGGGGAATGACATTCAGTACTTC.

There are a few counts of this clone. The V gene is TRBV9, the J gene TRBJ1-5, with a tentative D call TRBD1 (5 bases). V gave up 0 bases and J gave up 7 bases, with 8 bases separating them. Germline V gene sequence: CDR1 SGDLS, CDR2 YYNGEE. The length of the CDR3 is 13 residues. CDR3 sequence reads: CASSVGGVQPQHF. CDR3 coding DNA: TGTGCCAGCAGCGTAGGGGGGGTACAGCCCCAGCATTTT. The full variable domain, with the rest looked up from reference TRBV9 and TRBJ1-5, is DSGVTQTPKHLITATGQRVTLRCSPRSGDLSVYWYQQSLDQGLQFLIQYYNGEERAKGNILERFSAQQFPDLHSELNLSSLELGDSALYFCASSVGGVQPQHFGDGTRLSIL.

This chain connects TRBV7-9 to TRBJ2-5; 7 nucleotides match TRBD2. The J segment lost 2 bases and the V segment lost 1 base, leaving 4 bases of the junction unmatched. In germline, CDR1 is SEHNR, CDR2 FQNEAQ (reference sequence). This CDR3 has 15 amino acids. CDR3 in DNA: TGTGCCAGCAGCTTAGGTTCTAGCGGACAAGAGACCCAGTACTTC. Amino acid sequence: CASSLGSSGQETQYF.

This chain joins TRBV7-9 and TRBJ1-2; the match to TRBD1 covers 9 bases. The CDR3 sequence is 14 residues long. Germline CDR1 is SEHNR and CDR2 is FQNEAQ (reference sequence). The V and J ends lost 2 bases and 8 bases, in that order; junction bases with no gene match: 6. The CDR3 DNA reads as TGTGCCAGCAGCTTACAAGACAGGGGGTACGGCTACACCTTC. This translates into CASSLQDRGYGYTF.

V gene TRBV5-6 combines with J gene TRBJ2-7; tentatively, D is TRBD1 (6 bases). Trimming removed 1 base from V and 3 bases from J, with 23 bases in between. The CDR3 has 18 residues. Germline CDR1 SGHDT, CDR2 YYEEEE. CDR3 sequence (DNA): TGTGCCAGCAGCTTGACCCAGATAGACAGGCTTATCGACTACGAGCAGTACTTC. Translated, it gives CASSLTQIDRLIDYEQYF.